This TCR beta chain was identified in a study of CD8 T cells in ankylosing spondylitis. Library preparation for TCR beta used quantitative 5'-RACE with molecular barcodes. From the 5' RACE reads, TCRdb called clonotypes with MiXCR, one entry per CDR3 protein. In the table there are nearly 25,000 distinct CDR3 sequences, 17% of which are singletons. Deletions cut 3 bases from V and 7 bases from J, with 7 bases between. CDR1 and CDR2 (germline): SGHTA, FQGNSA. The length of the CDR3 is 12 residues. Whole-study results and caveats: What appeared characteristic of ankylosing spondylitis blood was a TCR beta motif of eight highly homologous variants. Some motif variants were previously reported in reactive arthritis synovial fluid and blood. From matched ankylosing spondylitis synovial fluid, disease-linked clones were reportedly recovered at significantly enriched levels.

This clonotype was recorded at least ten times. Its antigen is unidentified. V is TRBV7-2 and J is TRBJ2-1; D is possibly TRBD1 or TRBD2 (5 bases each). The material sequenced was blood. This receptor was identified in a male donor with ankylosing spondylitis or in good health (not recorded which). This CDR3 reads CASSFWGNEQFF. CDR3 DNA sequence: TGTGCCAGCAGCTTCTGGGGGAATGAGCAGTTCTTC.